The source of this T cell receptor (beta chain) is a study of beta chain features in type 1 diabetes (dated by TCRdb to 2016 to 2018). Regarding the study in general: No differences in mean age, gender distribution, total cell number or subset yield were found between patients and healthy donors. Across all samples, some 100,000,000 sorted cells were examined, and cell number per subset correlated strongly with RNA yield. In the study, recently diagnosed type 1 diabetes patients and matched healthy donors were compared on the TCRB repertoires of their sorted circulating CD4+ T cell subsets. Regulatory and stem cell-like memory subsets were isolated from only 8 patients and about 8 healthy donors, whereas naive and central memory subsets came from all 30 or so donors. Broad study findings and their caveats: Because cDNA rather than genomic DNA was sequenced, highly expressing activated cells could have been over-represented, although no difference in activation and CD3 levels was found between groups. Naive, central memory and regulatory TCRB repertoires appeared to be more similar among patients than among healthy donors. At VDJ recombination sites, patients with type 1 diabetes made fewer insertions and deleted more nucleotides, a pattern implying thymic rearrangement abnormalities. Type 1 diabetes patients showed a moderate but significant shortening of TCRB CDR3 length in all four CD4+ subsets. Only small numbers of individuals were included in the HLA sub-analyses, which left unresolved whether HLA type had any influence on TCRB rearrangement. Shorter templates might have been favored by PCR, but patient and control samples were amplified and corrected together, so both groups would have been affected equally by any skew.

About this clone: What antigen it recognizes has not been identified. There are no base qualities to consult, and no much larger clone falls within one base.

For this chain, trimming is 6 bases at the V end and 4 bases at the J end, and the number of junction bases without a gene match is 7. The CDR1 and CDR2 encoded by the germline V gene (reference sequence) are LNHDA and SQIVND. From the cysteine up to the phenylalanine, the CDR3 has a length of 15 residues. Only CDR3 DNA remains: 45 bases, in frame from the first base. The High Capacity cDNA Reverse Transcription Kit was used to reverse transcribe all of the isolated RNA, meaning that expressed TCRB transcripts were what got sequenced. Deep immunoSEQ sequencing was applied to naive, central memory and regulatory T cell samples, giving an average of roughly 3.6 million total reads per sample. After sorted cells were lysed in RLT buffer, RNA was extracted with DNase-treated RNeasy Micro or Mini kits, with the choice depending on cell number. To prevent cross-contamination, every cell subset was processed on its own, while patient and healthy donor samples were processed together. TCRB sequences were amplified from cDNA with the immunoSEQ multiplex PCR, producing 87-bp fragments spanning the CDR3 region. Sequencing of the amplicons was performed on the Illumina HiSeq platform. In the authors' own workflow: Synthetic template baselines were used to correct PCR bias computationally, reads within Hamming distance 2 were collapsed together, and singletons that could not be merged were discarded. By aligning reads against IMGT, V, D and J genes, CDR3 length, and insertions or deletions at six rearrangement sites were assigned. Within each subset, clonotype counts were normalized to the number of sorted cells before true diversity and Gini coefficients were calculated with the tcR R package. The overlap coefficient, calculated on TCRB nucleotide sequences, was used to quantify repertoire sharing. Out-of-frame TCRB sequences from naive cells were analyzed as a proxy for the pre-selection repertoire. TCRdb re-hosts the immuneACCESS table, in-frame sequences only. Its copies lack some clones; in the studies checked, an unresolved V gene accounts for under half of them, and the cause for the rest is not known. V and J calls and clone size are those listed in that table; D and trimming were worked out from the DNA. For this sample there are over 500,000 clones; around 15% appear just once. The ten largest clones represent 0.093% of the sample.

From each donor, a single peripheral blood sample of 100 to 150 mL on average was drawn into heparinised tubes. A BD FACSAria II was used to sort naive, central memory, regulatory and stem cell-like memory CD4+ T cells with a panel that included CD45RO, CCR7, CD25, CD127, CD95 and CD27. A purity above 98% was achieved for all sorted populations. Right away, PBMCs were isolated by Lymphoprep density gradient centrifugation and were stained directly, with no culture step. So that batch effects would be minimized, each experiment stained and sorted samples in pairs, pairing one healthy donor with one patient.

Specimen: naive CD4+ T cells from blood. Taken with the paper, the label for cell subset or site translates to: true naive CD4+ T cells. The chain links TRBV19 with TRBJ2-2; the central 8 bases match TRBD2. The origin of this receptor is a man aged 18-30 years in good health. The CDR3: CASRFRLASTGELFF. The DNA reads TGTGCCAGTAGATTCAGACTAGCGAGCACCGGGGAGCTGTTTTTT.